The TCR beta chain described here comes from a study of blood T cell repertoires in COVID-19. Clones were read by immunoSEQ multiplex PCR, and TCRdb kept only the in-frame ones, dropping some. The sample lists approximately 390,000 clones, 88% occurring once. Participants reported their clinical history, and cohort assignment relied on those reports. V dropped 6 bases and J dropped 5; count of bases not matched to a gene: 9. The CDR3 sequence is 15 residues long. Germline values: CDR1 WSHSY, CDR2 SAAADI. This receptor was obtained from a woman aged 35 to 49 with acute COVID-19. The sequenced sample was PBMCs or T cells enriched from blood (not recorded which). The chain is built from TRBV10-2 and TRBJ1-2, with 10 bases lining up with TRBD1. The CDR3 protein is CASSREDRGEYGYTF. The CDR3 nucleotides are TGCGCCAGCAGCCGAGAGGACAGGGGGGAATATGGCTACACCTTC.